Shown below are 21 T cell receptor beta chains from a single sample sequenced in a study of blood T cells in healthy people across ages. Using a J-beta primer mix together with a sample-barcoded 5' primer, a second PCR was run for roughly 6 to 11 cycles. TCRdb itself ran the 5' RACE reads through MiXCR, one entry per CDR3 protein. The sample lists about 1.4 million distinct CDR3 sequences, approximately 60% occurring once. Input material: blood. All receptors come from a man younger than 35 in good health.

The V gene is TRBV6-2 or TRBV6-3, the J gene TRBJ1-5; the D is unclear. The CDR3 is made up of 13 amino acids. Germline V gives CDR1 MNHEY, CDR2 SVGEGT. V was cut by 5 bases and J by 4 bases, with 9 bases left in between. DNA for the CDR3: TGTGCCAGCAGTGCAGGTTTTAATCAGCCCCAGCATTTT. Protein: CASSAGFNQPQHF.

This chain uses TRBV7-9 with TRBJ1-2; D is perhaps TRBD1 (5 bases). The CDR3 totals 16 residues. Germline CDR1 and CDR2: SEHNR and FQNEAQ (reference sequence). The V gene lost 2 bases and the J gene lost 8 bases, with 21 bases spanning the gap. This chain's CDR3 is CASSLSLASRDAGYTF. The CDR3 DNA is TGTGCCAGCAGCTTATCCCTTGCGTCCAGGGATGCGGGCTACACCTTC.

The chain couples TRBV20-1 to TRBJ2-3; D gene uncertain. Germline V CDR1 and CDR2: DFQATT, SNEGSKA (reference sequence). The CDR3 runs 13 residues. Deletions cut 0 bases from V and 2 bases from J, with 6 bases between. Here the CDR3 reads CSARELLTDTQYF. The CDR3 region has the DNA TGCAGTGCTAGAGAACTCCTCACAGATACGCAGTATTTT.

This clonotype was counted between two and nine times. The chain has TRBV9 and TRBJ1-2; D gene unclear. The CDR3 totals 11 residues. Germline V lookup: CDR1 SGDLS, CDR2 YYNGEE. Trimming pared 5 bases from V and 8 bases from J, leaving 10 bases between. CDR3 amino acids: CASRREEGYTF. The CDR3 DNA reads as TGTGCCAGCAGGAGGGAGGAGGGCTACACCTTC.

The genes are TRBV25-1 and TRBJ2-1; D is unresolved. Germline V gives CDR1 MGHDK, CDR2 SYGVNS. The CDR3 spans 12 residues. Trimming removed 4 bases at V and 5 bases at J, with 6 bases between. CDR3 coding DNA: TGTGCCAGCAGTGCCTTAAACAATGAGCAGTTCTTC. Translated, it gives CASSALNNEQFF.

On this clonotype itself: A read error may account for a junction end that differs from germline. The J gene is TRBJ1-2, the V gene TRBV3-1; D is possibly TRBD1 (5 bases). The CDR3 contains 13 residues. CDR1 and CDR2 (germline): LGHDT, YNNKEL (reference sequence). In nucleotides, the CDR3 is TGTGCCAGCAGCCACGGGGGTAGCTATGACTACACCTTC. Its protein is CASSHGGSYDYTF.

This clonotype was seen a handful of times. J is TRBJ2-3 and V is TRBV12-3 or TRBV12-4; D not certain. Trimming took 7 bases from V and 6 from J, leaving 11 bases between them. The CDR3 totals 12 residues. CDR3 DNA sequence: TGTGCCAGCACTAAAGGACCGGATACGCAGTATTTT. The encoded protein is CASTKGPDTQYF.

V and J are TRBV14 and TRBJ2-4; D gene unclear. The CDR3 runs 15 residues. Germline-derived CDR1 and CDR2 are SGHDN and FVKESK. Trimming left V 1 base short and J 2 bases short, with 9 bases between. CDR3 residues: CASSQVGYSKNIQYF. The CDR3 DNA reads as TGTGCCAGCAGCCAAGTCGGATACTCCAAAAACATTCAGTACTTC.

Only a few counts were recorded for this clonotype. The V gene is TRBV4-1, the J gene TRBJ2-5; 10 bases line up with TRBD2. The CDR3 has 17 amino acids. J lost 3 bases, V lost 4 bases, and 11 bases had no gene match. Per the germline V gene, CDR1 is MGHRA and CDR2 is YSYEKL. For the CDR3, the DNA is TGCGCCAGCAGCCCCCTCGGGGTAGGGACTAGCGAAGAGACCCAGTACTTC. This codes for CASSPLGVGTSEETQYF.

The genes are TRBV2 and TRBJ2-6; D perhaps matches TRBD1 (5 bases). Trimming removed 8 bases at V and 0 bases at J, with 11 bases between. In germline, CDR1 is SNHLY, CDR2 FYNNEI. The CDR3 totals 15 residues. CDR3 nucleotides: TGTGCCAGCGGAGACAGCCACTCTGGGGCCAACGTCCTGACTTTC. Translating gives CASGDSHSGANVLTF.

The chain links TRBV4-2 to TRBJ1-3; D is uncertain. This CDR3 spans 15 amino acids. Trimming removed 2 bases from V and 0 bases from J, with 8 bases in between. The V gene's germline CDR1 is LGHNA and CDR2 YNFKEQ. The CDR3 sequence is CASSQSLLSGNTIYF. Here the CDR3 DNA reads TGTGCCAGCAGCCAAAGCCTCCTCTCTGGAAACACCATATATTTT.

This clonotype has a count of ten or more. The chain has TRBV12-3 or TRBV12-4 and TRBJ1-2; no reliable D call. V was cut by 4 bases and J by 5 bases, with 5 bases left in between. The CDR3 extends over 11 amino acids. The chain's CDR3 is CASSSSYGYTF. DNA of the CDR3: TGTGCCAGCAGTTCTAGTTATGGCTACACCTTC.

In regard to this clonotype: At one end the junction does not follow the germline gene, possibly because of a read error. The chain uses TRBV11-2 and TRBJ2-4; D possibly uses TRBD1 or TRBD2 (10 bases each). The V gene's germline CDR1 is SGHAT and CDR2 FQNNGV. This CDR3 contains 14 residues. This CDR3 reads CAGSITSGTGEQYF. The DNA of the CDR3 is TGTGCCGGCAGCATTACTAGCGGGACAGGGGAGCAGTACTTC.

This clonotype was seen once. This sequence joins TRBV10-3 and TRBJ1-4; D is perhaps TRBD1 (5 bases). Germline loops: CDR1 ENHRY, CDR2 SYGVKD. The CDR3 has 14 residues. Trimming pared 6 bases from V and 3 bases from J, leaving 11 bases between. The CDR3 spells CAISLGLPNEKLFF. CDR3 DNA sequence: TGTGCCATCAGCCTGGGACTGCCTAATGAAAAACTGTTTTTT.

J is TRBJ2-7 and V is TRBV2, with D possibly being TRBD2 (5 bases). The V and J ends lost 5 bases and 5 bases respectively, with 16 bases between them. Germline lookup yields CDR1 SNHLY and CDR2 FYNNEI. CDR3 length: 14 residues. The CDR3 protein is CASSQVGSIHEQYF. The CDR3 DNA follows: TGTGCCAGCAGTCAGGTTGGGAGTATCCACGAGCAGTACTTC.

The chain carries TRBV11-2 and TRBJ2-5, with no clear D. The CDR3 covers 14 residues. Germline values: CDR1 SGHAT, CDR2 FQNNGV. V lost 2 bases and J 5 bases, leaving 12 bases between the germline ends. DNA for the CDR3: TGTGCCAGCAGCTTAAACGCGGCTCGGGAGACCCAGTACTTC. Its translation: CASSLNAARETQYF.

The CDR3 protein is CASSPNIASNHEQYF. The CDR3 nucleotides read TGTGCCAGCAGCCCCAATATAGCGTCTAACCACGAGCAGTACTTC. The chain uses TRBV13 and TRBJ2-7; a possible D gene is TRBD2 (5 bases). Trimming pared 5 bases from V and 5 bases from J, leaving 19 bases between. In germline, CDR1 is PRHDT, CDR2 FYEKMQ (reference sequence). The CDR3 is 15 amino acids.

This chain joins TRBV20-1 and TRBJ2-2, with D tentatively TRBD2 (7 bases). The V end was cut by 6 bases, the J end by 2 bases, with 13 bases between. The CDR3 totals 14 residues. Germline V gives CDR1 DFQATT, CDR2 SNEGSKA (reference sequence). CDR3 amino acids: CSAAGAANTGELFF. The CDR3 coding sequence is TGCAGTGCCGCGGGGGCAGCTAACACCGGGGAGCTGTTTTTT.

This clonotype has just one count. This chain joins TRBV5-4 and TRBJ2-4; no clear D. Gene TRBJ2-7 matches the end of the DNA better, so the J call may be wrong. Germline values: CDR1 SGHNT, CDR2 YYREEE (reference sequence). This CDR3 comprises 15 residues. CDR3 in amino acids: CASSLEGSLPYEQYF. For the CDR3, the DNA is TGTGCCAGCAGCTTGGAGGGATCTCTCCCCTACGAGCAGTACTTC.

CDR3 sequence (DNA): TGTGCCAGCAGTTACAGTACTAGCGGGGTGGGCGAGCAGTACTTC. This codes for CASSYSTSGVGEQYF. The rearrangement uses TRBV6-5 and TRBJ2-7; 10 nucleotides line up with TRBD2. The germline CDR1 and CDR2 sequences are MNHEY and SVGAGI. The CDR3 has 15 amino acids. Trimming removed 2 bases from V and 6 bases from J; junction bases left unmatched: 7.

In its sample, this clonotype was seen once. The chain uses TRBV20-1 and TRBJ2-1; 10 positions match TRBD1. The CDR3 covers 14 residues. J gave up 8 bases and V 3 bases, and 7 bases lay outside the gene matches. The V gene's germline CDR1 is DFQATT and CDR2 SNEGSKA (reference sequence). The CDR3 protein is CSARPGQGFDEQFF. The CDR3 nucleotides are TGCAGTGCTAGGCCGGGACAGGGGTTCGATGAGCAGTTCTTC.